The 21 T cell receptor beta chains presented below share a single source sample, sequenced in a study of blood T cell repertoires in COVID-19. Only in-frame clones appear in the TCRdb table, and some are missing; sequencing was by immunoSEQ multiplex PCR. This repertoire shows some 150,000 clones, approximately 88% found once; its top ten account for about 5.1%. Sequenced sample: peripheral blood. The receptor set was obtained from a human donor in a cohort sampled during active COVID-19.

This chain links TRBV6-2 or TRBV6-3 with TRBJ2-1; D is uncertain. The V end lost 0 bases, the J end lost 4 bases, and 7 bases lay between the germline ends. The CDR3 has 14 residues. Germline V gene lookup returns CDR1 MNHEY and CDR2 SVGEGT. The CDR3 region has the DNA TGTGCCAGCAGTTACTCTCGGGTGTACAATGAGCAGTTCTTC. It encodes CASSYSRVYNEQFF.

This clone was counted between two and nine times. The J gene is TRBJ2-1, the V gene TRBV6-4, with 12 positions matching TRBD1. J was trimmed by 10 bases and V by 6 bases; bases with no gene match: 7. The CDR3 covers 14 residues. Germline V gene sequence: CDR1 MRHNA, CDR2 SNTAGT. In nucleotides, the CDR3 is TGTGCCAGCAGCCGGGACAGGGGGCAAGGGGAGCAGTTCTTC. Residues: CASSRDRGQGEQFF.

This chain joins TRBV5-1 and TRBJ1-3; 11 bases are shared with TRBD1. V lost 3 bases and J lost 9; bases outside the gene matches: 5. CDR3 size: 14 residues. The germline CDR1 and CDR2 sequences are SGHRS and YFSETQ. The CDR3 loop is CASSSGQGDGTIYF. The DNA for the CDR3 is TGCGCCAGCAGCTCGGGACAGGGGGACGGCACCATATATTTT. The entire variable domain, with the rest obtained from reference TRBV5-1 and TRBJ1-3, is as follows: KAGVTQTPRYLIKTRGQQVTLSCSPISGHRSVSWYQQTPGQGLQFLFEYFSETQRNKGNFPGRFSGRQFSNSRSEMNVSTLELGDSALYLCASSSGQGDGTIYFGEGSWLTVV.

This clone has only a few counts. V is TRBV2 and J is TRBJ1-5, with TRBD1 matching over 10 bases. V lost 4 bases to trimming and J lost 5 bases; unmatched junction nucleotides: 2. The CDR3 contains 14 residues. Germline CDR1 and CDR2: SNHLY and FYNNEI. For the CDR3, the DNA is TGTGCCAGCAGTGGAGACAGGGGGCATCAGCCCCAGCATTTT. This codes for CASSGDRGHQPQHF.

This chain joins TRBV18 and TRBJ2-1; 8 bases match TRBD1. The V segment lost 3 bases and the J segment 5 bases; nucleotides outside the gene matches: 9. The CDR3 totals 16 residues. The germline gives CDR1 KGHSH, CDR2 LQKENI. In nucleotides, the CDR3 is TGTGCCAGCTCACCCAACCAGGGGGCGTTCAACAATGAGCAGTTCTTC. It translates to CASSPNQGAFNNEQFF.

This rearrangement joins TRBV19 to TRBJ1-2; D unresolved. The CDR3 is 11 amino acids. Between the trimmed V and J ends, which lost 6 bases and 13 bases, there was a span of 15 bases. Germline values: CDR1 LNHDA, CDR2 SQIVND (reference sequence). CDR3 sequence (DNA): TGTGCCAGTAGCGGTACGAGCACCCTCACCTTC. This encodes CASSGTSTLTF.

The chain joins TRBV5-5 to TRBJ1-5; a weak D match, TRBD1 (5 bases). Germline V lookup: CDR1 SGHKS, CDR2 YYEKEE (reference sequence). The CDR3 contains 13 residues. Trimming shortened V by 1 base and J by 9 bases, and 11 bases separated the two germline ends. In DNA, the CDR3 is TGTGCCAGCAGCTTGTTAGGGGATCCGCCCCAGCATTTT. Its translation is CASSLLGDPPQHF.

The rearrangement uses TRBV28 and TRBJ1-4; maybe TRBD1 (6 bases). Germline loops: CDR1 MDHEN, CDR2 SYDVKM. The CDR3 loop spans 14 amino acids. Trimming shortened V by 2 bases and J by 8 bases, and 12 bases separated the two germline ends. CDR3 sequence (DNA): TGTGCCAGCAGTTTAAATTCAAGGGGGGAAAAACTGTTTTTT. Protein sequence: CASSLNSRGEKLFF.

Points on this clone: The junction and the germline gene differ at one end; a read error may be behind it. V and J are TRBV7-7 and TRBJ2-7; the match to TRBD1 covers 10 bases. Germline assignment: CDR1 SSHAT and CDR2 FNYEAQ (reference sequence). The CDR3 loop spans 15 amino acids. This CDR3 reads CASIPAGTGDGEQYF. The CDR3 nucleotides read TGTGCTAGCATCCCAGCCGGGACAGGGGATGGCGAGCAGTACTTC.

The chain recombines TRBV7-2 with TRBJ2-4, with D tentatively TRBD2 (7 bases). Trimming stripped 5 bases from V and 3 bases from J, with 17 bases between. CDR1 and CDR2 (germline): SGHTA, FQGNSA. The CDR3 is 16 amino acids. Here the CDR3 reads CASSRGASRGKNIQYF. The DNA for the CDR3 is TGTGCCAGCAGCCGGGGGGCCTCAAGGGGCAAAAACATTCAGTACTTC.

The chain links TRBV21-1 to TRBJ2-5; the DNA was not compared with TRBD2, the D call given in the table. TRBV21-1 constitutes a pseudogene. This CDR3 region has 16 residues. In DNA, the CDR3 is TGTGCCAGCAGCAAAGAACCTAGCGCTATACAAGAGACCCAGTACTTC. This codes for CASSKEPSAIQETQYF.

The V gene is TRBV19, the J gene TRBJ1-5; D not resolved. Germline CDR1 LNHDA, CDR2 SQIVND (reference sequence). This CDR3 is 14 amino acids long. Trimming took 8 bases from V and 6 from J, leaving 17 bases between them. CDR3 amino acids: CASGKGGSGQPQHF. CDR3 DNA: TGTGCCAGTGGAAAGGGAGGGTCCGGTCAGCCCCAGCATTTT.

CDR3: CASSASGWRSPLHF. CDR3 nucleotide sequence: TGTGCCAGCAGTGCCTCGGGTTGGCGTTCACCCCTCCACTTT. The chain couples TRBV25-1 to TRBJ1-6; D remains ambiguous. Germline V lookup: CDR1 MGHDK, CDR2 SYGVNS. There are 14 residues in the CDR3. V lost 4 bases to trimming and J lost 9 bases, with 13 bases between them.

V gene TRBV2 combines with J gene TRBJ2-7, with a tentative D call TRBD2 (6 bases). V lost 7 bases and J 3 bases, leaving 16 bases between the germline ends. This CDR3 region has 14 residues. Looked up from germline, CDR1 is SNHLY and CDR2 is FYNNEI. CDR3 in amino acids: CASNGPGEIYEQYV. The CDR3 DNA reads TGTGCCAGCAATGGACCGGGAGAAATCTACGAGCAGTACGTC.

The rearrangement joins TRBV19 to TRBJ2-1, with D perhaps TRBD2 (5 bases). V lost 5 bases to trimming and J lost 5 bases, with 13 bases between them. Germline V lookup: CDR1 LNHDA, CDR2 SQIVND (reference sequence). The CDR3 is made up of 14 amino acids. The CDR3 bases are TGTGCCAGTAGTCCGCTGAGGGAGCACAATGAGCAGTTCTTC. This translates into CASSPLREHNEQFF.

The rearrangement links TRBV7-2 to TRBJ2-3, with 8 bases that match TRBD2. This CDR3 spans 15 amino acids. The ends lost 5 bases at V and 4 bases at J; junction bases unmatched: 8. The V gene's germline CDR1 is SGHTA and CDR2 FQGNSA. CDR3: CASSTRGGPSDTQYF. For the CDR3, the DNA is TGTGCCAGCAGCACACGGGGGGGCCCATCAGATACGCAGTATTTT.

The chain joins TRBV9 to TRBJ2-5, with 11 bases aligning to TRBD2. Germline lookup yields CDR1 SGDLS and CDR2 YYNGEE. Losses at the gene ends were 3 bases for V and 4 bases for J; bases not matched to a gene: 8. There are 16 residues in the CDR3. The CDR3 sequence: CASSGGGTSGGETQYF. The DNA for the CDR3 is TGTGCCAGCAGCGGGGGCGGGACTAGCGGAGGAGAGACCCAGTACTTC. The full variable domain, with the rest looked up from reference TRBV9 and TRBJ2-5, is DSGVTQTPKHLITATGQRVTLRCSPRSGDLSVYWYQQSLDQGLQFLIQYYNGEERAKGNILERFSAQQFPDLHSELNLSSLELGDSALYFCASSGGGTSGGETQYFGPGTRLLVL.

The chain carries TRBV28 and TRBJ2-7; tentative D call: TRBD1 (6 bases). The CDR3 is 15 amino acids. Trimming took 6 bases from V and 4 from J, leaving 19 bases between them. CDR1 MDHEN and CDR2 SYDVKM come from the germline V gene. The CDR3 reads CASRTTGNILYEQYF. The DNA for the CDR3 is TGTGCCAGCAGGACCACAGGGAACATTCTTTACGAGCAGTACTTC.

The J gene is TRBJ1-1, the V gene TRBV7-3; the match to TRBD1 covers 7 bases. The CDR3 contains 13 residues. Looked up from germline, CDR1 is SGHTA and CDR2 is FQGTGA. With V trimmed by 5 bases and J by 6 bases, 6 bases remained unmatched. In nucleotides, the CDR3 is TGTGCCAGCAGCGCCCAACAGGGGTCTGAAGCTTTCTTT. Amino acids: CASSAQQGSEAFF.

The chain uses TRBV7-8 and TRBJ2-3; maybe TRBD1 (5 bases). Between the trimmed V and J ends, which lost 5 bases and 1 base, there was a span of 13 bases. This CDR3 spans 15 amino acids. Germline V gene data show CDR1 as SGHVS and CDR2 as FQNEAQ. Here the CDR3 DNA reads TGTGCCAGCAGCACCTCCAGGGCGGGCACAGATACGCAGTATTTT. It translates to CASSTSRAGTDTQYF.

V is TRBV30 and J is TRBJ1-1; TRBD1 might be the D (6 bases). The germline gives CDR1 GTSNPN, CDR2 SVGIG (reference sequence). Trimming took off 4 bases at V and 0 bases at J, with 9 bases between the two ends. The CDR3 runs to 13 residues. The CDR3 region has the DNA TGTGCCTGGAACGGACAGATGAACACTGAAGCTTTCTTT. Residues: CAWNGQMNTEAFF.